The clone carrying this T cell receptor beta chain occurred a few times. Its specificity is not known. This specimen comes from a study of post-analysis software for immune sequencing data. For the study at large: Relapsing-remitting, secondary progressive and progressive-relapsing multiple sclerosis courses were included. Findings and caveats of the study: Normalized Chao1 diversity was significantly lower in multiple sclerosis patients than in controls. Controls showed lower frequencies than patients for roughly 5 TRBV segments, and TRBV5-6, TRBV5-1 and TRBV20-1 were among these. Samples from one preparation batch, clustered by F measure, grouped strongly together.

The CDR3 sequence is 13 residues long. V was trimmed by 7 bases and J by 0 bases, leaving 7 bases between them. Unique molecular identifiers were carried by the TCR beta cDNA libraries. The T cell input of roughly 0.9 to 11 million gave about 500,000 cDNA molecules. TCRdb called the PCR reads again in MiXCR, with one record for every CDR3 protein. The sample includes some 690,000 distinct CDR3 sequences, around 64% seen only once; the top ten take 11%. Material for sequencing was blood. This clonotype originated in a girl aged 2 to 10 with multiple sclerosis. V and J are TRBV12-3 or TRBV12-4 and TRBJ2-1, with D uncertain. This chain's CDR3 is CASKRSSYNEQFF. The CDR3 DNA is TGTGCCAGCAAACGAAGCTCCTACAATGAGCAGTTCTTC.